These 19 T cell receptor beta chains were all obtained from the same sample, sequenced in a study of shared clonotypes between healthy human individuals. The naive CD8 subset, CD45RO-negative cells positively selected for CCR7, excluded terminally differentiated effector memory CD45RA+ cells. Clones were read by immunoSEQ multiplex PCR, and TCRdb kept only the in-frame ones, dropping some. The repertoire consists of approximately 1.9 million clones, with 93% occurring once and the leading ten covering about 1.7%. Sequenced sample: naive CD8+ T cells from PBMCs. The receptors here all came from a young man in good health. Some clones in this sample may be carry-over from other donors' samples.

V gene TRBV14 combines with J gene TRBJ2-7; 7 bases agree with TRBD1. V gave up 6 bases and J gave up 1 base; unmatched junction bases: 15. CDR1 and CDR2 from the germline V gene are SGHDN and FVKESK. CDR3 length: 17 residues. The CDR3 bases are TGTGCCAGCAGTCCTGACAGGGCTGGTATCATGTCCTACGAGCAGTACTTC. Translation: CASSPDRAGIMSYEQYF. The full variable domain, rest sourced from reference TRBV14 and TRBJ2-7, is EAGVTQFPSHSVIEKGQTVTLRCDPISGHDNLYWYRRVMGKEIKFLLHFVKESKQDESGMPNNRFLAERTGGTYSTLKVQPAELEDSGVYFCASSPDRAGIMSYEQYFGPGTRLTVT.

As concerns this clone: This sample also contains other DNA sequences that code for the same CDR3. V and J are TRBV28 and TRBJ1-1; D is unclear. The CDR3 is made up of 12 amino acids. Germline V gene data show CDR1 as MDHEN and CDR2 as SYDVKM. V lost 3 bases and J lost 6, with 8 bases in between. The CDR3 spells CASSFGRAEAFF. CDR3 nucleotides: TGTGCCAGCAGTTTCGGACGGGCTGAAGCTTTCTTT.

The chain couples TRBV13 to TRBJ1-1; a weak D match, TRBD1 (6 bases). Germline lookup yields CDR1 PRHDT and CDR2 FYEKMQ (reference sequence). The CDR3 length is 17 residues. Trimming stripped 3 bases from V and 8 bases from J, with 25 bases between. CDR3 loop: CASSFGLGAGASGEAFF. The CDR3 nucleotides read TGTGCCAGCAGCTTTGGTCTGGGTGCAGGGGCGTCAGGAGAAGCTTTCTTT.

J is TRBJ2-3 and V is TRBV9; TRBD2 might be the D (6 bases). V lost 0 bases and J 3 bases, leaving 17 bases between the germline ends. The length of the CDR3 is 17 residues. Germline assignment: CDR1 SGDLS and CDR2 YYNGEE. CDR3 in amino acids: CASSVALYSGVTDTQYF. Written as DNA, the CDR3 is TGTGCCAGCAGCGTAGCCCTGTATTCGGGAGTAACAGATACGCAGTATTTT.

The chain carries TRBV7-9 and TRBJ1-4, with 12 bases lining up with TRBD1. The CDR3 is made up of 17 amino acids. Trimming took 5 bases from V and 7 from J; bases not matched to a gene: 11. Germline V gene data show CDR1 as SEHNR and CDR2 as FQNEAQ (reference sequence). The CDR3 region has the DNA TGTGCCAGCAGCGCGGGGACAGGGGGCGCCGATGGTGAAAAACTGTTTTTT. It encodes CASSAGTGGADGEKLFF.

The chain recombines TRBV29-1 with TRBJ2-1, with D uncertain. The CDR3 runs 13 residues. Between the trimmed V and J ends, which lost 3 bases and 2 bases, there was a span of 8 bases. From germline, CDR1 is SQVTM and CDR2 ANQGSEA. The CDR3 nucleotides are TGCAGCGTTGAGAGGTCGACCTACAATGAGCAGTTCTTC. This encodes CSVERSTYNEQFF.

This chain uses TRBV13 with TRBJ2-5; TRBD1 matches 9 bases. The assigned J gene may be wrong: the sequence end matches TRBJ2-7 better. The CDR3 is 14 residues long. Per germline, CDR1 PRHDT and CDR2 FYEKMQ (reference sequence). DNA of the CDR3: TGTGCCAGCAGCTTTTGGGGACAGGGCTACGAGCAGTACTTC. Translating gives CASSFWGQGYEQYF.

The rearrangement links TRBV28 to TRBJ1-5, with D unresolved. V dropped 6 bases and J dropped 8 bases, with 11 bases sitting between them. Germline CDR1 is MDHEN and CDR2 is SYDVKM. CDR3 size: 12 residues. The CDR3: CASRPFAEPQHF. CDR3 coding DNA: TGTGCCAGCAGGCCCTTCGCGGAGCCCCAGCATTTT.

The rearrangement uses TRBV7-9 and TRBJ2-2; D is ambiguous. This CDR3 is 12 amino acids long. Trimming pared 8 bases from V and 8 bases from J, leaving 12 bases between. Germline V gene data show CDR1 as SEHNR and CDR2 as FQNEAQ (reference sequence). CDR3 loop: CASPGDAGELFF. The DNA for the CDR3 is TGTGCCAGCCCTGGTGATGCTGGGGAGCTGTTTTTT.

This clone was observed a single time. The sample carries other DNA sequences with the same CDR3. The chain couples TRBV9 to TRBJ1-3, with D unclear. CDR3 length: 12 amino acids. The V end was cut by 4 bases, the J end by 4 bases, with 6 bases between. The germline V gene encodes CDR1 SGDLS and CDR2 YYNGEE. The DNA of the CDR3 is TGTGCCAGCAGCCCCCCGGGAAACACCATATATTTT. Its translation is CASSPPGNTIYF.

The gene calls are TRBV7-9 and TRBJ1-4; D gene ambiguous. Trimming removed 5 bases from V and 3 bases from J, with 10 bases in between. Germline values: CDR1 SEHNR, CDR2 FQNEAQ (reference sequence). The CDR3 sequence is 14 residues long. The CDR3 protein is CASSPAGANEKLFF. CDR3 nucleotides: TGTGCCAGCAGCCCCGCGGGTGCTAATGAAAAACTGTTTTTT.

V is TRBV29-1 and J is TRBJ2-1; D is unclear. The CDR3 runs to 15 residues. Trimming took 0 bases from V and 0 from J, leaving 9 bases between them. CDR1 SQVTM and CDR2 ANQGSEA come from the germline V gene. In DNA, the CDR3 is TGCAGCGTTGAAGAGGGTCCGATCTCCTACAATGAGCAGTTCTTC. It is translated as CSVEEGPISYNEQFF.

DNA of the CDR3: TGTGCCAGCAGTTATGACGAGGACACTGAAGCTTTCTTT. Translated, it gives CASSYDEDTEAFF. The genes are TRBV6-5 and TRBJ1-1; no definite D call. V lost 3 bases, J lost 3 bases, and 8 bases lay in between. The CDR3 contains 13 residues. CDR1 is MNHEY and CDR2 is SVGAGI in the germline V gene.

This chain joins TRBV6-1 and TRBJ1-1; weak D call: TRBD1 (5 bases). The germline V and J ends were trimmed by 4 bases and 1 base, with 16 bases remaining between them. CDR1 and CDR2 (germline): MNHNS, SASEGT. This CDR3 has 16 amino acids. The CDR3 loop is CASSAGRLRKNTEAFF. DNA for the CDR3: TGTGCCAGCAGTGCAGGGAGGTTGAGAAAGAACACTGAAGCTTTCTTT.

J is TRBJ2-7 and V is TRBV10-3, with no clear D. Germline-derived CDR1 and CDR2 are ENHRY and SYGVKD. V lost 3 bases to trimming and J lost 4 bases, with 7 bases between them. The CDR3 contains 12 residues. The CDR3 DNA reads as TGTGCCATCAGTGAAGGCGAGTACGAGCAGTACTTC. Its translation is CAISEGEYEQYF.

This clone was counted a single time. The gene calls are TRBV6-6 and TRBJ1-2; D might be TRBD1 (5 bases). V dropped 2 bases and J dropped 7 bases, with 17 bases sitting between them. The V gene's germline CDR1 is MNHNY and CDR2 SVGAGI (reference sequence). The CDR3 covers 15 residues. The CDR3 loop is CASSYVQGPEVGYTF. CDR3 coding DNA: TGTGCCAGCAGTTACGTCCAGGGTCCGGAGGTTGGCTACACCTTC.

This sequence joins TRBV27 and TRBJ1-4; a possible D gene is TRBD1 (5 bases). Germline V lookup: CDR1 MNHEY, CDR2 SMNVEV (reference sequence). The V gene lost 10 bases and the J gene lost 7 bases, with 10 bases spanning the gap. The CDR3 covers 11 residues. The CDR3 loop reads CATWGGEKLFF. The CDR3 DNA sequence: TGTGCCACCTGGGGGGGTGAAAAACTGTTTTTT.

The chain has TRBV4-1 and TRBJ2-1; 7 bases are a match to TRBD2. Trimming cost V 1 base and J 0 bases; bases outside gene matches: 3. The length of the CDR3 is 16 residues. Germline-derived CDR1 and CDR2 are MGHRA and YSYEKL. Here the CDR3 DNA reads TGCGCCAGCAGCCAAGCGTTAGCGGGCTCCTACAATGAGCAGTTCTTC. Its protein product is CASSQALAGSYNEQFF.

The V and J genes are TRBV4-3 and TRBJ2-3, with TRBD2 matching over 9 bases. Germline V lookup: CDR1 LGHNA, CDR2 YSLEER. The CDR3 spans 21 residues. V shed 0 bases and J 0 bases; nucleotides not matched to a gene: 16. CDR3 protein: CASSQDLRSVTSGLSTDTQYF. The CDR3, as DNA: TGCGCCAGCAGCCAAGATCTTCGGTCCGTAACTAGCGGGCTGAGCACAGATACGCAGTATTTT.